A single TCR beta chain is shown here with its context. Germline loops: CDR1 MRHNA, CDR2 SNTAGT. V shed 5 bases and J shed 1 base, with 14 bases lying between them. The CDR3 sequence is 15 residues long. PCR primers comprised 60 Vbeta and 13 Jbeta primers. The assay was immunoSEQ multiplex PCR, and TCRdb's table has in-frame clones only and misses some. The data hold some 160,000 clones, with about 75% observed a single time. This entry is derived from a study of cytomegalovirus exposure and HLA in healthy donors. The chain couples TRBV6-4 to TRBJ1-1; D is possibly TRBD1 (6 bases). The material sequenced was PBMCs. The clonotype was recovered from a woman aged 25 to 39 in good health and CMV-seronegative. The CDR3 here is CASSTLPGQNTEAFF. CDR3 in DNA: TGTGCCAGCAGTACGTTACCGGGACAGAACACTGAAGCTTTCTTT.